This T cell receptor (beta chain) is from a study of T cells in Graves' hyperthyroidism and ophthalmopathy. Amplification yielded TCR beta CDR3 regions, with RNA transcripts as the source. HTBI primers were the set used in a first-round RT-PCR of the TCR CDR3. TCRdb redid the calling of the multiplex PCR reads with MiXCR, one entry per CDR3 protein. The table includes under 250,000 distinct CDR3 sequences, about a sixth detected once. Between the trimmed V and J ends, which lost 5 bases and 5 bases, there was a span of 12 bases. The CDR3 is 14 amino acids. Germline V CDR1 and CDR2: KGHDR, SFDVKD. This clonotype appeared many times.

The material sequenced was blood. The chain carries TRBV24-1 and TRBJ1-5; D is perhaps TRBD1 (6 bases). This TCR was recovered from a woman in her 50s with Graves' hyperthyroidism. The CDR3 region has the DNA TGTGCCACCAGTGTTCCAGGGGTTGATCAGCCCCAGCATTTT. Protein product: CATSVPGVDQPQHF.